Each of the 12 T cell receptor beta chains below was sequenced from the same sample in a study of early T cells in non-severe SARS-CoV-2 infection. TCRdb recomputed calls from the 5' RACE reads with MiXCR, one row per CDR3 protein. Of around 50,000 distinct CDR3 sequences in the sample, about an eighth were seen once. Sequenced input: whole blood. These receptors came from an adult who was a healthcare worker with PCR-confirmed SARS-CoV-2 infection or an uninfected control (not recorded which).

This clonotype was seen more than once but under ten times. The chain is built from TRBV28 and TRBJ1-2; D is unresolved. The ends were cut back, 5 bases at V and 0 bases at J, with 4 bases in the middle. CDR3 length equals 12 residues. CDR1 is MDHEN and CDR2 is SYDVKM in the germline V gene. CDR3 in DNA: TGTGCCAGCAGTCCCTCTAACTATGGCTACACCTTC. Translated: CASSPSNYGYTF.

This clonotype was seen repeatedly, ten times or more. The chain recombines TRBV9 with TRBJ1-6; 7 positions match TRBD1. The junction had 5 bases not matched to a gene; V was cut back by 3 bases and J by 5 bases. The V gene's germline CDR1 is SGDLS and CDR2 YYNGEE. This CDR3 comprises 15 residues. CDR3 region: CASSAPGQNNSPLHF. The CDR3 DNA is TGTGCCAGCAGCGCTCCGGGACAGAATAATTCACCCCTCCACTTT.

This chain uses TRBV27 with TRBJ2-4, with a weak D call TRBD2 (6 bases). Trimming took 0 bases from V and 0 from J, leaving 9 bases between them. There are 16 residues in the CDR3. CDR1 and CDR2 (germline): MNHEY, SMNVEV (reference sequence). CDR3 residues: CASSLSWGEAKNIQYF. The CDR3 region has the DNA TGTGCCAGCAGTTTATCTTGGGGGGAAGCCAAAAACATTCAGTACTTC.

CDR3 bases: TGTGCCTGGAGTCCCCCGGCGGGCGGGGAGCAGTACTTC. Translated: CAWSPPAGGEQYF. This chain connects TRBV30 to TRBJ2-7; TRBD2 is a possible D gene (5 bases). Germline CDR1 and CDR2: GTSNPN and SVGIG (reference sequence). The CDR3 is made up of 13 amino acids. V was clipped by 2 bases and J by 7 bases, with 15 bases between them.

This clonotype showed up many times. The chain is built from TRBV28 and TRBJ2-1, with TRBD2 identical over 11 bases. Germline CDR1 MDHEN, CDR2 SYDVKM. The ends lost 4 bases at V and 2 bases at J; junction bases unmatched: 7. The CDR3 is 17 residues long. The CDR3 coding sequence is TGTGCCAGCAGTTCCCTGACTAGCGGGATCACCTACAATGAGCAGTTCTTC. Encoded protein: CASSSLTSGITYNEQFF.

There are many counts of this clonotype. The CDR3 nucleotides are TGTGCCAGCAGCCCGAAGAGCTCCTACAATGAGCAGTTCTTC. Its protein is CASSPKSSYNEQFF. The rearrangement uses TRBV13 and TRBJ2-1; D remains ambiguous. The germline V gene encodes CDR1 PRHDT and CDR2 FYEKMQ (reference sequence). The CDR3 consists of 14 residues. The V end was cut by 5 bases, the J end by 0 bases, with 8 bases between.

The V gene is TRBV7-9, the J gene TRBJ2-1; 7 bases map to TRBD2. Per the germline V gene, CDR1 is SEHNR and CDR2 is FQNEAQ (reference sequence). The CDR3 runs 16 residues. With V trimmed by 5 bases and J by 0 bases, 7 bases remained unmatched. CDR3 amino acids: CASSEGLTGSYNEQFF. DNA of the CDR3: TGTGCCAGCAGCGAGGGACTAACCGGCTCCTACAATGAGCAGTTCTTC. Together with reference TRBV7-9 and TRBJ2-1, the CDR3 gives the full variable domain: DTGVSQNPRHKITKRGQNVTFRCDPISEHNRLYWYRQTLGQGPEFLTYFQNEAQLEKSRLLSDRFSAERPKGSFSTLEIQRTEQGDSAMYLCASSEGLTGSYNEQFFGPGTRLTVL.

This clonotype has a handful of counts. The CDR3 reads CASSQVGQSSGNTIYF. In nucleotides, the CDR3 is TGTGCCAGCAGCCAAGTCGGACAGAGCTCTGGAAACACCATATATTTT. This sequence joins TRBV4-2 and TRBJ1-3; D might be TRBD1 (6 bases). Germline V lookup: CDR1 LGHNA, CDR2 YNFKEQ. CDR3 size: 16 residues. The ends were cut back, 1 base at V and 0 bases at J, with 10 bases in the middle.

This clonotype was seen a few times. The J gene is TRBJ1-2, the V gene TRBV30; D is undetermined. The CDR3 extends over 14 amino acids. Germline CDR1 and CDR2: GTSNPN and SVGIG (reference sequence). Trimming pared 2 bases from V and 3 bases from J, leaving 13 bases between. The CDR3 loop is CAWSKGFDYYGYTF. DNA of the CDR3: TGTGCCTGGAGTAAAGGGTTTGATTACTATGGCTACACCTTC.

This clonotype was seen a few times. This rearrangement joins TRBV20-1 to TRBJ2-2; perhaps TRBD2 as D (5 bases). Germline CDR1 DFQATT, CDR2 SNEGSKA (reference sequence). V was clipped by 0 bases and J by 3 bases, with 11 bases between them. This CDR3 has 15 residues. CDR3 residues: CSARDARTDTGELFF. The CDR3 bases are TGCAGTGCTAGAGATGCAAGGACTGACACCGGGGAGCTGTTTTTT.

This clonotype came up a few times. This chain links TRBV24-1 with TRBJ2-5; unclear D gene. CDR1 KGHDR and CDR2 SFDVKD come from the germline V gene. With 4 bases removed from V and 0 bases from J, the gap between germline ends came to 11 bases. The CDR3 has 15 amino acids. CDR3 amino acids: CATSEKAAYQETQYF. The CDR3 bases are TGTGCCACCAGTGAAAAAGCTGCCTACCAAGAGACCCAGTACTTC.

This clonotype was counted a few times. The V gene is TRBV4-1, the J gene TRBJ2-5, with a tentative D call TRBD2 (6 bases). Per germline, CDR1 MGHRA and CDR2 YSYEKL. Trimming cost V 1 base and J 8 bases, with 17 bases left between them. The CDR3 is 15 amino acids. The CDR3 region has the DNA TGCGCCAGCAGCCAAGCTATTTCGGGGGAGCGTACCCAGTACTTC. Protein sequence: CASSQAISGERTQYF.